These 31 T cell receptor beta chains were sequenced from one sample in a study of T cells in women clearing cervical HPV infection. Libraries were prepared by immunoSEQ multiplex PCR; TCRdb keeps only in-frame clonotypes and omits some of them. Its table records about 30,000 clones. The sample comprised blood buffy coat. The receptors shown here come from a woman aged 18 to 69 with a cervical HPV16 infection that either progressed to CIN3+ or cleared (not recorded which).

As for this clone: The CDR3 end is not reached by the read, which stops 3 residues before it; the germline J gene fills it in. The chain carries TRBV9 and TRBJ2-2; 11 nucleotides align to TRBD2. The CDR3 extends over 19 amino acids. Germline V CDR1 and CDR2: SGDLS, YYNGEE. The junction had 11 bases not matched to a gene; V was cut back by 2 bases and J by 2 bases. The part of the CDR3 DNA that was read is TGTGCCAGCAGCGTGATGGGGCGAACTAGCGGGAGAAACACCGGGGAG. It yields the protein CASSVMGRTSGRNTGE. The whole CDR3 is CASSVMGRTSGRNTGELFF.

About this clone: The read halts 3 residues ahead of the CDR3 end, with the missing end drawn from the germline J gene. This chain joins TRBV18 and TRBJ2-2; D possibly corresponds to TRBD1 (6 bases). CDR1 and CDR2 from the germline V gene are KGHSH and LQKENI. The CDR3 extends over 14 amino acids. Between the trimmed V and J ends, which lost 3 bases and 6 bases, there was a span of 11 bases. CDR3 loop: CASSPMGAAGELFF. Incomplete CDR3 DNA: TGTGCCAGCTCACCCATGGGGGCCGCCGGGGAG.

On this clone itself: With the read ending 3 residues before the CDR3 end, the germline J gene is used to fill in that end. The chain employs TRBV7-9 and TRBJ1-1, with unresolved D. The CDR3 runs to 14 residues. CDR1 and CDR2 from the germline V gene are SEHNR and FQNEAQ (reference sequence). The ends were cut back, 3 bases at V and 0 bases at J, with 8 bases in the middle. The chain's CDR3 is CASSFRGVNTEAFF. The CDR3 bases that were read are TGTGCCAGCAGCTTTCGGGGAGTGAACACTGAA.

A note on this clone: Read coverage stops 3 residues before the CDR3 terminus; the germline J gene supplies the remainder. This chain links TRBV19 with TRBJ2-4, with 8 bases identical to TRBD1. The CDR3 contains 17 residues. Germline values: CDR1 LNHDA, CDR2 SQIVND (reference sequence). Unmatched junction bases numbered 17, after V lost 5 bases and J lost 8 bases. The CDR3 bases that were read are TGTGCCAGTAGTCCGCGGACAGGGCGTAGTGGACGGGACATT. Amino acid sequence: CASSPRTGRSGRDI. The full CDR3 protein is CASSPRTGRSGRDIQYF. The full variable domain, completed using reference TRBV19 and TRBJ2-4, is DGGITQSPKYLFRKEGQNVTLSCEQNLNHDAMYWYRQDPGQGLRLIYYSQIVNDFQKGDIAEGYSVSREKKESFPLTVTSAQKNPTAFYLCASSPRTGRSGRDIQYFGAGTRLSVL.

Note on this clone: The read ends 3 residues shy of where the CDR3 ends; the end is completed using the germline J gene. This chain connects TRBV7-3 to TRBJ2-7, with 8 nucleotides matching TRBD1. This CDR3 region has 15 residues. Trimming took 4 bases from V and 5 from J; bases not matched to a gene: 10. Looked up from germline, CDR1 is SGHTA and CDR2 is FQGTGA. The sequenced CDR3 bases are TGTGCCAGCAGCTCCTCCCGGGACAGGTTACACGAG. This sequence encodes CASSSSRDRLHE. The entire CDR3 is CASSSSRDRLHEQYF.

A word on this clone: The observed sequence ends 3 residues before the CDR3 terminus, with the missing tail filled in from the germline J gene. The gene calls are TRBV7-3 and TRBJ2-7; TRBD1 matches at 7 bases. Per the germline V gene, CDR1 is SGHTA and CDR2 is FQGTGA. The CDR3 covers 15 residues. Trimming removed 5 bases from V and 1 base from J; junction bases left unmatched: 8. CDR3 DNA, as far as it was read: TGTGCCAGCAGCCCTCGGACAGGCTCTTCCTACGAG. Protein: CASSPRTGSSYE. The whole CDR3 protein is CASSPRTGSSYEQYF.

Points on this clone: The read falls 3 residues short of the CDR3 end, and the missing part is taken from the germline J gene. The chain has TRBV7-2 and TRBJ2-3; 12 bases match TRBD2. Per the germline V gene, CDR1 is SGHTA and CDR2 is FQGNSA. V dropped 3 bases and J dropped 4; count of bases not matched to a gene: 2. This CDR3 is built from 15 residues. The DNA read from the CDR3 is TGTGCCAGCAGCTTGACTAGCGGGAGCGCAGATACG. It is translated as CASSLTSGSADT. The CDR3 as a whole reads CASSLTSGSADTQYF.

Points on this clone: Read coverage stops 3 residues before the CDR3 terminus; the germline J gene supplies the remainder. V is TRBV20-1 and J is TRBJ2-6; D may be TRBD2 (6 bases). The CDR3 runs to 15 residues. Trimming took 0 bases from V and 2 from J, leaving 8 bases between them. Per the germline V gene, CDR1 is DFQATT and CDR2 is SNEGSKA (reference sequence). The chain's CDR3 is CSARDRRAGANVLTF. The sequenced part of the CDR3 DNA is TGCAGTGCTAGAGATCGGAGGGCTGGGGCCAACGTC.

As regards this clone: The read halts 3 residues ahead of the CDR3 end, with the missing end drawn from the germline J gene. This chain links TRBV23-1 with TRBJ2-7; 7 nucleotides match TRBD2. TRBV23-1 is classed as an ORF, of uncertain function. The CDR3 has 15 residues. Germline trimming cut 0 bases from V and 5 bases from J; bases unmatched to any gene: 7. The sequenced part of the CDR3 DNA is TGCGCCAGCAGTCAATCGTGGGCCCTAGCGGACGAG. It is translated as CASSQSWALADE. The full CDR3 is CASSQSWALADEQYF.

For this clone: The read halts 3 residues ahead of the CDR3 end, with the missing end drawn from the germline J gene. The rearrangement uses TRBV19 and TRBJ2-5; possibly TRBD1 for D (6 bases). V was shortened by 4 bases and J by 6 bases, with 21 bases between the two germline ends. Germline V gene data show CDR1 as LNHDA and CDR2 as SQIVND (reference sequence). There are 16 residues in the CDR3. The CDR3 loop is CASSKQGPWGSKTQYF. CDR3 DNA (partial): TGTGCCAGTAGTAAACAGGGTCCGTGGGGATCAAAGACC.

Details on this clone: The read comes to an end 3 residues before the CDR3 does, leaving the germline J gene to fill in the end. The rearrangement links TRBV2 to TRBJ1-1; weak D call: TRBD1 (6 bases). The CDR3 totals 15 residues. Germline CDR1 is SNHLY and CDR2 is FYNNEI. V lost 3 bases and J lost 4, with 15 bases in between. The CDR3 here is CASSESWGGGTEAFF. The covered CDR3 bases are TGTGCCAGCAGTGAGTCCTGGGGAGGGGGCACTGAA.

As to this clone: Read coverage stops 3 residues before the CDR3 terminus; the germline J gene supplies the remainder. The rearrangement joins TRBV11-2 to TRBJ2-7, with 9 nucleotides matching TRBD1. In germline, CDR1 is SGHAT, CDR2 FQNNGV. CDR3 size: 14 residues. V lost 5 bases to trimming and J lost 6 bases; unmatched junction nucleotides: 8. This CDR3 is CASSRGQGQREQYF. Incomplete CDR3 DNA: TGTGCCAGCAGCCGGGGACAGGGACAGCGCGAG.

The CDR3 reads CAWSVRRGIHQPQYF. Partial CDR3 DNA: TGTGCCTGGAGTGTACGAAGGGGGATCCATCAGCCG. V and J are TRBV30 and TRBJ2-3, with D tentatively TRBD1 (6 bases). The CDR3 goes on 3 residues after the read ends, and that part is filled in from the germline J gene. The CDR3 consists of 15 residues. Germline CDR1 GTSNPN, CDR2 SVGIG (reference sequence).

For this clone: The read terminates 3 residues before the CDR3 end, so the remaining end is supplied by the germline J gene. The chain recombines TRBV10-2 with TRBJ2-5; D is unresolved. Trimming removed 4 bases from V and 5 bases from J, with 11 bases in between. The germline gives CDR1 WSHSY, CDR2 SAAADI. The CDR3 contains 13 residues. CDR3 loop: CASSVARPETQYF. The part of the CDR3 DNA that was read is TGCGCCAGCAGTGTTGCGCGCCCGGAGACC.

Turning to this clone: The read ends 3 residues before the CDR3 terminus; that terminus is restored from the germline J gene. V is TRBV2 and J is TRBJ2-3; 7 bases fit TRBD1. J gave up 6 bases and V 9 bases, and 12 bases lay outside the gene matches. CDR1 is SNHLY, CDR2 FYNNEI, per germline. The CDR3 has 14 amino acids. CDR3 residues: CASQSGQLSDTQYF. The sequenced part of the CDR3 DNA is TGTGCCAGTCAATCGGGACAGCTCTCTGATACG.

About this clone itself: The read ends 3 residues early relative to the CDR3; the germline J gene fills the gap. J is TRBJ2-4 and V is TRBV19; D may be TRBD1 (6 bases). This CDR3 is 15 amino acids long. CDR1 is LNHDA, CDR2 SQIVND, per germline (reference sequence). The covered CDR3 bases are TGTGCCGCCTTTTCGTTGGGCGCAGGGGCGGATGGT. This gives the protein CAAFSLGAGADG. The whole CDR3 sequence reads CAAFSLGAGADGQYF.

The covered CDR3 bases are TGTGCCAGCTCACCGAAAAATCTGGGACTGCGGAGCGGTGAAAAA. Translating gives CASSPKNLGLRSGEK. The complete CDR3 sequence is CASSPKNLGLRSGEKLFF. The chain couples TRBV18 to TRBJ1-4; a weak D match, TRBD1 (5 bases). The CDR3 is cut off 3 residues early in the read; its end comes from the germline J gene. Germline V lookup: CDR1 KGHSH, CDR2 LQKENI. Trimming took off 3 bases at V and 7 bases at J, with 24 bases between the two ends. This CDR3 has 18 amino acids.

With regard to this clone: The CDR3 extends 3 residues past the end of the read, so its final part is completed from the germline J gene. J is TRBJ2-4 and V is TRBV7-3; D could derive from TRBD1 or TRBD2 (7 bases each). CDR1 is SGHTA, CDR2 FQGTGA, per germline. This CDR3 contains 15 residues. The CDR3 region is CASSLGGGGRYGQYF. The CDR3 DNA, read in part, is TGTGCCAGCAGCTTAGGGGGAGGGGGCAGGTATGGT.

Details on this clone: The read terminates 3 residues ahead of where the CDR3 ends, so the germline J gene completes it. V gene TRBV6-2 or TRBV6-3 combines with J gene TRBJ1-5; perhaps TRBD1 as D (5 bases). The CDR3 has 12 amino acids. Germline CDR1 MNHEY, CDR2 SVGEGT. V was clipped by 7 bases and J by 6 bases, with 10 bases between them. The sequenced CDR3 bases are TGTGCCAGCACCCGCGGGGGTCAGCCC. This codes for CASTRGGQP. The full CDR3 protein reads CASTRGGQPQHF.

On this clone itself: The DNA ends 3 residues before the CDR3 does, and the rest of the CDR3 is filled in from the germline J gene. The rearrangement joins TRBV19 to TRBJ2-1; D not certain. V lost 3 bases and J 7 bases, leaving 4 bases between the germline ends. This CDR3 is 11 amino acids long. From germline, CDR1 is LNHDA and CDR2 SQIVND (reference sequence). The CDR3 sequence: CASSISNEQFF. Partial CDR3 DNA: TGTGCCAGTAGTATCTCTAATGAG.

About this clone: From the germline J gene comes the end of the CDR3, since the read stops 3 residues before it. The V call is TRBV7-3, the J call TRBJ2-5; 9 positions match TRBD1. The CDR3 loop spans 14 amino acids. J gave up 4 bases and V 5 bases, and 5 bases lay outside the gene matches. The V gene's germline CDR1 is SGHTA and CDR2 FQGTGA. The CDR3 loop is CASSKDRGTETQYF. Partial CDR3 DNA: TGTGCCAGCAGCAAGGACAGGGGAACAGAGACC. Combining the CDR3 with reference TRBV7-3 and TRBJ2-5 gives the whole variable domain GAGVSQTPSNKVTEKGKYVELRCDPISGHTALYWYRQSLGQGPEFLIYFQGTGAADDSGLPNDRFFAVRPEGSVSTLKIQRTERGDSAVYLCASSKDRGTETQYFGPGTRLLVL.

CDR3 DNA (partial): TGTGCCAGCAGTTTCGTCGGGGATTACGAG. Its translation: CASSFVGDYE. The whole CDR3 protein reads CASSFVGDYEQYF. The V and J genes are TRBV12-3 or TRBV12-4 and TRBJ2-7; weak D call: TRBD2 (5 bases). With the read ending 3 residues before the CDR3 end, the germline J gene is used to fill in that end. The CDR3 totals 13 residues. The V end lost 3 bases, the J end lost 4 bases, and 10 bases lay between the germline ends.

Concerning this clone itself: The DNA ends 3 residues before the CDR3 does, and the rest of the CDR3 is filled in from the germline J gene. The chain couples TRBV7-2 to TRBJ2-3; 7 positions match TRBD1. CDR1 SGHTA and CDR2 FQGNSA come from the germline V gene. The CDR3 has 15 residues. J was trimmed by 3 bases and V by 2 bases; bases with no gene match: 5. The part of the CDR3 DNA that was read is TGTGCCAGCAGCTTACAAAGGGGGCCGACAGATACG. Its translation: CASSLQRGPTDT. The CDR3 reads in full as CASSLQRGPTDTQYF.

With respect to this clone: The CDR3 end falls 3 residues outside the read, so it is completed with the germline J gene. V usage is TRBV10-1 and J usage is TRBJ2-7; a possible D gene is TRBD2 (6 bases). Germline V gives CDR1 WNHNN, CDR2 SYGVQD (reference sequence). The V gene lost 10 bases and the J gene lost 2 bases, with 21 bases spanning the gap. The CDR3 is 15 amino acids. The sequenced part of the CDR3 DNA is TGCGCCAACCGGGGGAGGCAGGGAAATACCTACGAG. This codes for CANRGRQGNTYE. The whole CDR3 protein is CANRGRQGNTYEQYF.

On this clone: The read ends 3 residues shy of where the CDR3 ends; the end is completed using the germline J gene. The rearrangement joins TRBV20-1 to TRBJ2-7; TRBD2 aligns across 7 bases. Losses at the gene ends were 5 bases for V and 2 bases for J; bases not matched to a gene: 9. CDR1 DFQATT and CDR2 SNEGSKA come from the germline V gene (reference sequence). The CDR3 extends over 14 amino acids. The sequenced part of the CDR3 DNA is TGCAGTGCTCCGATTAGCGGGTCCACCTACGAG. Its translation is CSAPISGSTYE. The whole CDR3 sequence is CSAPISGSTYEQYF.

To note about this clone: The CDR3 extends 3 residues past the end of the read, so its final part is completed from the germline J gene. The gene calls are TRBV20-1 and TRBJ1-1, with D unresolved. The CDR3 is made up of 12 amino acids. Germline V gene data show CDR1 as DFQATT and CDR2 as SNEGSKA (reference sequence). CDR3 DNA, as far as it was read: TGCAGTGCTCCTGGCCCGGGTTCGGGA. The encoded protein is CSAPGPGSG. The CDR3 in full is CSAPGPGSGAFF.

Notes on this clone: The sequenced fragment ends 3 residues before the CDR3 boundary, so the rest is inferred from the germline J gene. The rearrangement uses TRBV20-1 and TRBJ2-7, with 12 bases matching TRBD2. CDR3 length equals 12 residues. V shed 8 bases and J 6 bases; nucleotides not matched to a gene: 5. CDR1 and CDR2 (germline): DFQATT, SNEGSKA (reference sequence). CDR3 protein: CSLAGGPVEQYF. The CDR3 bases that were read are TGCAGTCTAGCGGGAGGGCCAGTCGAG.

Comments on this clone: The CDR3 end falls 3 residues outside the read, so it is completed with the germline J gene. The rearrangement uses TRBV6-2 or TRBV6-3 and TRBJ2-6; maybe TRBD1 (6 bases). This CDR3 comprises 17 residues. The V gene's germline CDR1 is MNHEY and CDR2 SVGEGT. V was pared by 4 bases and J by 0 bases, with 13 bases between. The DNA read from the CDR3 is TGTGCCAGCAGTTCCCCGACAGGTTACTCTGGGGCCAACGTC. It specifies CASSSPTGYSGANV. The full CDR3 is CASSSPTGYSGANVLTF.

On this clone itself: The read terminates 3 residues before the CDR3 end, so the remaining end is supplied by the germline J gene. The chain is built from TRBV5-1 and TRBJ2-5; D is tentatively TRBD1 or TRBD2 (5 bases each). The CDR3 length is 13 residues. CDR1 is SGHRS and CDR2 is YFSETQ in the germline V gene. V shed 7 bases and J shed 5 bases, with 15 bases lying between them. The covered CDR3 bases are TGCGCCAGCGCAAGGGGCAGGGAGGAGACC. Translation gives CASARGREET. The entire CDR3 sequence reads CASARGREETQYF.

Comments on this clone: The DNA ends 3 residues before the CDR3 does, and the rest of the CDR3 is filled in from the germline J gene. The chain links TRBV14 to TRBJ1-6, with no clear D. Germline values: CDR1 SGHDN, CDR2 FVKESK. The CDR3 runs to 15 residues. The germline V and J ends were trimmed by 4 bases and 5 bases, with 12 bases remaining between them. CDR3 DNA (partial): TGTGCCAGCAGCCGCGGGAAGCGGGATAATTCACCC. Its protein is CASSRGKRDNSP. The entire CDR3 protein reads CASSRGKRDNSPLHF.

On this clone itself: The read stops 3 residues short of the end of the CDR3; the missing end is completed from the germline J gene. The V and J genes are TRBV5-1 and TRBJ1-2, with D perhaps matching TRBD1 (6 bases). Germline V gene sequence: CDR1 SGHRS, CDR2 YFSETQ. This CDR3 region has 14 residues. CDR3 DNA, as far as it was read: TGCGCCAGCAGCGACGTACAGGGTACTGGCGGC. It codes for CASSDVQGTGG. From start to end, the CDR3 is CASSDVQGTGGYTF.